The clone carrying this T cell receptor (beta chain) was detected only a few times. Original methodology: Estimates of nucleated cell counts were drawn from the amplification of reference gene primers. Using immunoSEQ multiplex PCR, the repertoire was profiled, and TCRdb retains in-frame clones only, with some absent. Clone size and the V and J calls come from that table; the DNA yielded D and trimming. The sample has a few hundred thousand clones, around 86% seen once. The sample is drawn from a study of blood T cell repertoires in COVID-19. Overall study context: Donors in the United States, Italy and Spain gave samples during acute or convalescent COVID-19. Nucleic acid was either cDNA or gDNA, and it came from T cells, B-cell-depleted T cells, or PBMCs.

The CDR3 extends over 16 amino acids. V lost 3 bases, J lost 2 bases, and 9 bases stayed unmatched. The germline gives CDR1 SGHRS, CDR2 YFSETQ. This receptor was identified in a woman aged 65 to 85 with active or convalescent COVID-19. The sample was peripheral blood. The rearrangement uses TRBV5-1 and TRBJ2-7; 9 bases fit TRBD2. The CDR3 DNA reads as TGCGCCAGCAGCTCAAACAGCGGGGGGACTACCTACGAGCAGTACTTC. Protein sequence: CASSSNSGGTTYEQYF.